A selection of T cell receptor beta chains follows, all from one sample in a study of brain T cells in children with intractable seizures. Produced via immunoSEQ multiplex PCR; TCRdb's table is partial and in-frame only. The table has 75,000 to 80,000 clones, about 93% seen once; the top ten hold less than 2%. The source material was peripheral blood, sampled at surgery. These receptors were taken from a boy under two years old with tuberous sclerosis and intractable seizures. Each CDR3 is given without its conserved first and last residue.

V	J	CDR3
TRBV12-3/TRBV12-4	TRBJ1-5	ASSRTGDQPQH
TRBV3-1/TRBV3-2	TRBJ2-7	ASSQPGPSGIYEQY
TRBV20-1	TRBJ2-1	SASISSYNEQF
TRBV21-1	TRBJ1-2	ASSSPGTGTYGYT
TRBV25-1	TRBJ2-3	ASLRLGWWGTDTQY
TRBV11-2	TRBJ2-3	ASSLDRGTDTQY
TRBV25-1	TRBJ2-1	ASSALQGVYNEQF
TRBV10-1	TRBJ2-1	ASSDRAEYNEQF
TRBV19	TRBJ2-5	ASSILLRGGKETQY
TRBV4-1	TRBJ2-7	ASSQTTGIYEQY
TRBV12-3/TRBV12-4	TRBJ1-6	ASSLQNNSPLH
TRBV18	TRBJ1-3	ASSPRTDTLSGNTIY
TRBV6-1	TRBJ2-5	ASSEVPGTGGETQY
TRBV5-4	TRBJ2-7	ASSSLRQGGEQY
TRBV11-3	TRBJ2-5	ASSLGQGRETQY
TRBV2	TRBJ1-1	ASSVRGLNTEAF